These 32 T cell receptor beta chains were all obtained from the same sample, sequenced in a study of Ad26.COV2.S vaccination and SARS-CoV-2 variants. Clones were read by immunoSEQ multiplex PCR, and TCRdb kept only the in-frame ones, dropping some. The sample yields around 350,000 clones, 70% to 90% seen once. The treatment was: some 19 received Ad26.COV2.S at low or high dose, single or two shots; 5 received placebo; per-sample allocation not given. Vaccine and placebo recipients were sampled on day 63 after the first injection. The source was peripheral blood, collected in a trial of Ad26.COV2.S vaccine versus placebo. These TCRs come from a person between 18 and 60 years old who received the Ad26.COV2.S COVID-19 vaccine or a placebo.

J is TRBJ1-1 and V is TRBV11-3; TRBD1 matches 10 bases. Germline V gene sequence: CDR1 SGHNT, CDR2 YENEEA. This CDR3 comprises 14 residues. The junction had 6 bases not matched to a gene; V was cut back by 5 bases and J by 6 bases. This chain's CDR3 is CASSQGQGEAEAFF. The CDR3 DNA reads TGTGCCAGCAGCCAAGGACAGGGGGAGGCTGAAGCTTTCTTT.

This clone was seen a handful of times. The rearrangement uses TRBV4-1 and TRBJ1-3, with D unclear. The CDR3 length is 15 residues. Germline V CDR1 and CDR2: MGHRA, YSYEKL. V dropped 4 bases and J dropped 0 bases, with 10 bases sitting between them. In DNA, the CDR3 is TGCGCCAGCAGCCGAGAACAACTCTCTGGAAACACCATATATTTT. Translation gives CASSREQLSGNTIYF.

This clone was seen only a few times. The rearrangement uses TRBV6-2 or TRBV6-3 and TRBJ1-5; TRBD1 might be the D (6 bases). There are 14 residues in the CDR3. The germline gives CDR1 MNHEY, CDR2 SVGEGT. V was shortened by 4 bases and J by 2 bases, with 9 bases between the two germline ends. CDR3 region: CASSFRQGNQPQHF. CDR3 DNA: TGTGCCAGCAGTTTCCGACAGGGCAATCAGCCCCAGCATTTT.

The chain recombines TRBV7-8 with TRBJ2-7; TRBD1 matches at 7 bases. CDR3 size: 14 residues. V was pared by 3 bases and J by 2 bases, with 4 bases of the junction left unmatched. Germline lookup yields CDR1 SGHVS and CDR2 FQNEAQ. CDR3 sequence: CASSFSGQTYEQYF. The CDR3 region has the DNA TGTGCCAGCAGCTTCTCGGGACAGACCTACGAGCAGTACTTC.

This rearrangement joins TRBV18 to TRBJ2-3; TRBD2 agrees at 7 bases. CDR3 length: 15 residues. V was pared by 4 bases and J by 7 bases, with 11 bases of the junction left unmatched. CDR1 is KGHSH and CDR2 is LQKENI in the germline V gene. The DNA for the CDR3 is TGTGCCAGCTCACAAGGCGGGAGTTCCCCTTATACGCAGTATTTT. This encodes CASSQGGSSPYTQYF.

The chain employs TRBV5-4 and TRBJ1-2; a possible D gene is TRBD1 (6 bases). Trimming pared 0 bases from V and 3 bases from J, leaving 9 bases between. Germline V gene sequence: CDR1 SGHNT, CDR2 YYREEE (reference sequence). The CDR3 has 14 amino acids. CDR3 loop: CASSLDGGHYGYTF. CDR3 in DNA: TGTGCCAGCAGCTTGGATGGGGGCCACTATGGCTACACCTTC.

The V gene is TRBV6-6, the J gene TRBJ1-2; D not certain. V dropped 10 bases and J dropped 5 bases, with 17 bases sitting between them. Germline assignment: CDR1 MNHNY and CDR2 SVGAGI (reference sequence). The CDR3 covers 13 residues. In DNA form, the CDR3 reads TGTGCCACCGCGGCGAACGGACCTTATGGCTACACCTTC. Residues: CATAANGPYGYTF.

To note about this clone: The junction shows a germline mismatch at one end, possibly a read error. The rearrangement uses TRBV7-7 and TRBJ2-1, with 13 bases aligning to TRBD2. Germline CDR1 is SSHAT and CDR2 is FNYEAQ (reference sequence). The CDR3 extends over 15 amino acids. CDR3 protein: CASSLTGLAGNEQFF. DNA for the CDR3: TGTGCTAGCAGCTTGACGGGACTAGCGGGAAATGAGCAGTTCTTC. The variable domain in full, with the rest retrieved from reference TRBV7-7 and TRBJ2-1, is GAGVSQSPRYKVTKRGQDVTLRCDPISSHATLYWYQQALGQGPEFLTYFNYEAQPDKSGLPSDRFSAERPEGSISTLTIQRTEQRDSAMYRCASSLTGLAGNEQFFGPGTRLTVL.

This chain links TRBV5-4 with TRBJ2-3; 9 bases fit TRBD2. This CDR3 region has 15 residues. V lost 2 bases to trimming and J lost 9 bases; unmatched junction nucleotides: 10. CDR1 and CDR2 (germline): SGHNT, YYREEE (reference sequence). The CDR3 nucleotides read TGTGCCAGCAGCTTAGCGGGGGGCAATGTGGTCACGCAGTATTTT. This encodes CASSLAGGNVVTQYF.

V gene TRBV19 combines with J gene TRBJ2-5; 9 bases are a match to TRBD1. Germline V gives CDR1 LNHDA, CDR2 SQIVND (reference sequence). The trim removed 1 base at V and 2 bases at J, leaving 14 bases unmatched. The CDR3 totals 19 residues. The CDR3 protein is CASSIVPKTSDRGQETQYF. DNA for the CDR3: TGTGCCAGTAGTATAGTCCCAAAAACCTCAGACAGGGGGCAAGAGACCCAGTACTTC.

The chain recombines TRBV11-3 with TRBJ2-1; D perhaps matches TRBD2 (6 bases). This CDR3 region has 16 residues. The V and J ends lost 5 bases and 4 bases respectively, with 18 bases between them. Per germline, CDR1 SGHNT and CDR2 YENEEA. The CDR3 spells CASSPRGAGNYNEQFF. As DNA, the CDR3 is TGTGCCAGCAGCCCGAGGGGTGCGGGAAATTACAATGAGCAGTTCTTC.

This clone has just a few counts. In the same sample, other DNA sequences code for this CDR3. This sequence joins TRBV5-1 and TRBJ2-7, with TRBD1 matching over 11 bases. CDR1 is SGHRS and CDR2 is YFSETQ in the germline V gene. CDR3 length: 15 amino acids. J was trimmed by 5 bases and V by 0 bases; bases with no gene match: 4. CDR3 protein: CASSLGTGGFDEQYF. As DNA, the CDR3 is TGCGCCAGCAGCTTGGGGACAGGGGGCTTCGACGAGCAGTACTTC. The variable domain in full, with the rest retrieved from reference TRBV5-1 and TRBJ2-7, is KAGVTQTPRYLIKTRGQQVTLSCSPISGHRSVSWYQQTPGQGLQFLFEYFSETQRNKGNFPGRFSGRQFSNSRSEMNVSTLELGDSALYLCASSLGTGGFDEQYFGPGTRLTVT.

A few counts support this clone. The chain joins TRBV6-5 to TRBJ1-1, with 9 bases that match TRBD1. V shed 6 bases and J 1 base; nucleotides not matched to a gene: 6. This CDR3 spans 15 amino acids. Germline loops: CDR1 MNHEY, CDR2 SVGAGI. The CDR3 protein is CASSYRGRGNTEAFF. The CDR3 DNA reads as TGTGCCAGCAGCTACAGGGGGCGGGGGAACACTGAAGCTTTCTTT.

Worth noting for this clone: A junction boundary mismatches the germline segment, possibly from a read error. The V and J genes are TRBV7-7 and TRBJ2-5; 8 bases match TRBD2. Looked up from germline, CDR1 is SSHAT and CDR2 is FNYEAQ (reference sequence). This CDR3 contains 16 residues. CDR3 bases: TGTGCTAGCAGCGTCGGGAGGGGGGGGTACCAAGAGACCCAGTACTTC. This translates into CASSVGRGGYQETQYF.

This sequence joins TRBV19 and TRBJ2-5; TRBD2 agrees at 7 bases. V lost 11 bases, J lost 2 bases, and 14 bases stayed unmatched. Germline V CDR1 and CDR2: LNHDA, SQIVND (reference sequence). This CDR3 comprises 15 residues. The CDR3 region has the DNA TGTGCCCCATACAACCCAGGGACTACTCAAGAGACCCAGTACTTC. This gives the protein CAPYNPGTTQETQYF.

V usage is TRBV4-1 and J usage is TRBJ1-2, with 9 bases fitting TRBD1. Germline values: CDR1 MGHRA, CDR2 YSYEKL. The CDR3 has 15 amino acids. The V gene end was trimmed by 0 bases and the J gene end by 7 bases; junction bases not matched to a gene: 6. The DNA for the CDR3 is TGCGCCAGCAGCCAAGAAAGGGGGACAGGGTCTGGCTACACCTTC. It is translated as CASSQERGTGSGYTF.

The CDR3 reads CASSLQGGFTGELFF. The CDR3 DNA sequence: TGCGCCAGCAGCTTACAGGGAGGATTCACCGGGGAGCTGTTTTTT. The genes are TRBV5-1 and TRBJ2-2, with D perhaps assigned TRBD1 or TRBD2 (6 bases each). The ends were cut back, 2 bases at V and 4 bases at J, with 12 bases in the middle. The CDR3 loop spans 15 amino acids. The germline V gene encodes CDR1 SGHRS and CDR2 YFSETQ.

The V gene is TRBV4-3, the J gene TRBJ2-3, with D hard to call. Trimming took off 0 bases at V and 2 bases at J, with 9 bases between the two ends. Germline CDR1 LGHNA, CDR2 YSLEER. The CDR3 runs to 15 residues. CDR3 coding DNA: TGCGCCAGCAGCCAAGAGCGACGAAACACAGATACGCAGTATTTT. Residues: CASSQERRNTDTQYF.

This clone came up once. The J gene is TRBJ1-6, the V gene TRBV2; 7 bases line up with TRBD1. The CDR3 loop spans 15 amino acids. CDR1 and CDR2 from the germline V gene are SNHLY and FYNNEI. V lost 6 bases, J lost 6 bases, and 8 bases stayed unmatched. The CDR3 is CASRDPTGVNSPLHF. CDR3 nucleotides: TGTGCCAGCAGAGACCCAACAGGGGTTAATTCACCCCTCCACTTT. Complete variable domain (other parts from reference TRBV2 and TRBJ1-6): EPEVTQTPSHQVTQMGQEVILRCVPISNHLYFYWYRQILGQKVEFLVSFYNNEISEKSEIFDDQFSVERPDGSNFTLKIRSTKLEDSAMYFCASRDPTGVNSPLHFGNGTRLTVT.

The chain links TRBV28 to TRBJ2-6, with 10 positions matching TRBD1. The germline V gene has CDR1 MDHEN and CDR2 SYDVKM. Losses at the gene ends were 5 bases for V and 0 bases for J; bases not matched to a gene: 4. The CDR3 is 17 residues long. The CDR3 sequence is CASSRDRGFSGANVLTF. For the CDR3, the DNA is TGTGCCAGCAGTCGGGACAGGGGCTTCTCTGGGGCCAACGTCCTGACTTTC.

The V gene is TRBV27, the J gene TRBJ2-5, with 10 positions matching TRBD1. J gave up 0 bases and V 5 bases, and 6 bases lay outside the gene matches. CDR1 is MNHEY, CDR2 SMNVEV, per germline (reference sequence). The CDR3 consists of 16 residues. The CDR3 loop is CASSARDRGDQETQYF. CDR3 DNA sequence: TGTGCCAGCAGTGCTCGGGACAGGGGAGACCAAGAGACCCAGTACTTC.

The count of this clone is one. The chain has TRBV5-6 and TRBJ2-5, with TRBD1 as a possible D gene (6 bases). CDR1 SGHDT and CDR2 YYEEEE come from the germline V gene. CDR3 length: 15 residues. Trimming took 2 bases from V and 1 from J, leaving 12 bases between them. CDR3 region: CASSLPRTAQETQYF. The CDR3 DNA is TGTGCCAGCAGCTTACCAAGGACAGCCCAAGAGACCCAGTACTTC.

The rearrangement uses TRBV9 and TRBJ1-2; tentative D call: TRBD1 (5 bases). The CDR3 is 14 residues long. In germline, CDR1 is SGDLS, CDR2 YYNGEE. Trimming removed 4 bases at V and 3 bases at J, with 13 bases between. In nucleotides, the CDR3 is TGTGCCAGCAGCCAGATGGGGGGATACTATGGCTACACCTTC. It codes for CASSQMGGYYGYTF.

The gene calls are TRBV7-2 and TRBJ2-7; TRBD2 aligns across 7 bases. This CDR3 has 17 residues. CDR1 SGHTA and CDR2 FQGNSA come from the germline V gene. The V gene end was trimmed by 3 bases and the J gene end by 2 bases; junction bases not matched to a gene: 13. This CDR3 is CASSLFVAGVGTYEQYF. The CDR3 nucleotides are TGTGCCAGCAGCTTGTTCGTCGCGGGAGTAGGCACCTACGAGCAGTACTTC. Drawing the rest from reference TRBV7-2 and TRBJ2-7, the complete variable domain is GAGVSQSPSNKVTEKGKDVELRCDPISGHTALYWYRQSLGQGLEFLIYFQGNSAPDKSGLPSDRFSAERTGGSVSTLTIQRTQQEDSAVYLCASSLFVAGVGTYEQYFGPGTRLTVT.

This clone was seen ten or more times. The chain links TRBV19 to TRBJ1-5; D gene unclear. The CDR3 extends over 15 amino acids. Trimming stripped 5 bases from V and 0 bases from J, with 11 bases between. Germline CDR1 and CDR2: LNHDA and SQIVND (reference sequence). As DNA, the CDR3 is TGTGCCAGTAGTCTCCCTGGTTATAGCAATCAGCCCCAGCATTTT. Translation gives CASSLPGYSNQPQHF.

This rearrangement joins TRBV3-1 (or the pseudogene TRBV3-2) to TRBJ2-3, with 7 bases aligning to TRBD2. The V gene end was trimmed by 2 bases and the J gene end by 8 bases; junction bases not matched to a gene: 10. CDR1 and CDR2 from the germline V gene are LGHDT and YNNKEL (reference sequence). The CDR3 is 15 amino acids. The CDR3 sequence is CASSQIAGVVATQYF. The CDR3 DNA follows: TGTGCCAGCAGCCAAATTGCGGGAGTGGTCGCTACGCAGTATTTT.

The chain recombines TRBV7-9 with TRBJ2-7; 8 positions match TRBD2. Unmatched junction bases numbered 4, after V lost 6 bases and J lost 0 bases. The CDR3 runs to 14 residues. CDR1 and CDR2 (germline): SEHNR, FQNEAQ (reference sequence). The CDR3 here is CASRYSGDSYEQYF. DNA of the CDR3: TGTGCCAGCAGATATAGCGGGGACTCCTACGAGCAGTACTTC.

The chain combines TRBV4-1 with TRBJ2-5; the match to TRBD2 covers 7 bases. V trimming: 0 bases; J trimming: 2 bases; junction bases outside the gene matches: 3. Germline values: CDR1 MGHRA, CDR2 YSYEKL. This CDR3 is 15 amino acids long. The CDR3 DNA reads TGCGCCAGCAGCCAAGATGGGGGGGGTCAAGAGACCCAGTACTTC. Amino acid sequence: CASSQDGGGQETQYF.

The chain couples TRBV7-9 to TRBJ2-3; D might be TRBD1 (6 bases). There are 16 residues in the CDR3. V was clipped by 5 bases and J by 2 bases, with 17 bases between them. The germline CDR1 and CDR2 sequences are SEHNR and FQNEAQ (reference sequence). CDR3 bases: TGTGCCAGCAGCAGCCATTTACAGGGTCCCACAGATACGCAGTATTTT. It yields the protein CASSSHLQGPTDTQYF. The full variable domain, its missing parts supplied by reference TRBV7-9 and TRBJ2-3, is DTGVSQNPRHKITKRGQNVTFRCDPISEHNRLYWYRQTLGQGPEFLTYFQNEAQLEKSRLLSDRFSAERPKGSFSTLEIQRTEQGDSAMYLCASSSHLQGPTDTQYFGPGTRLTVL.

This chain joins TRBV11-3 and TRBJ2-7; TRBD2 might be the D (6 bases). V lost 2 bases, J lost 6 bases, and 11 bases lay in between. The CDR3 contains 13 residues. The V gene's germline CDR1 is SGHNT and CDR2 YENEEA. CDR3 in DNA: TGTGCCAGCAGCTTACGCCAGGGACTCGAGCAGTACTTC. Encoded protein: CASSLRQGLEQYF.

V is TRBV10-3 and J is TRBJ2-5; 11 nucleotides line up with TRBD2. The V and J ends lost 10 bases and 6 bases, in that order; junction bases with no gene match: 7. The CDR3 covers 13 residues. The germline CDR1 and CDR2 sequences are ENHRY and SYGVKD. The CDR3 nucleotides read TGTGCCACGAATAGCGGGGGGGCAAAGACCCAGTACTTC. This gives the protein CATNSGGAKTQYF.

This clone was seen once. The CDR3 sequence: CASGSRDEKLFF. CDR3 sequence (DNA): TGTGCCAGCGGCTCCAGGGATGAAAAACTGTTTTTT. The genes are TRBV7-9 and TRBJ1-4; D is possibly TRBD1 (5 bases). Per germline, CDR1 SEHNR and CDR2 FQNEAQ (reference sequence). This CDR3 is built from 12 residues. The V end lost 8 bases, the J end lost 6 bases, and 10 bases lay between the germline ends.